This T cell receptor beta chain was recorded in a study of T cell responses to AZD1222 COVID-19 vaccine (dated by TCRdb to about 2021). Regarding the complete study: Because spike-specific TCR depth and breadth did not differ between the two schedules, AZD1222 recipients who got a second dose at roughly 4 weeks were pooled with those who got a second dose at roughly 12 weeks. A total of over 230 trial participants underwent TCR sequencing, of whom some 200 had received two doses of AZD1222 and some 26 had received two doses of the MenACWY control vaccine. Trial participants were enrolled by age into subgroups of 18-55, 56-69 and 70-plus years, and around 150, 28 and 57 TCR-sequenced participants, respectively, were included in these subgroups.

The CDR3 regions of human TCRbeta chains were subjected to immunosequencing. From the authors' description of their analysis: Repertoire TCRs were matched against a reference library of SARS-CoV-2-specific TCRs generated with the MIRA antigen-specificity platform. Breadth was defined as the fraction of unique TCRs that were SARS-CoV-2-associated, and depth was defined as the fraction of total T cells that were SARS-CoV-2-associated. Using the MIRA data, every spike-specific TCR was mapped to the spike region that the TCR reacted to and assigned to either a CD4 or a CD8 class. Log10-transformed breadth and depth values were compared by one-way ANOVA with Sidak's multiple comparisons tests. TCRdb re-hosts the immuneACCESS table, in-frame sequences only. Its copies lack some clones; in the studies checked, an unresolved V gene accounts for under half of them, and the cause for the rest is not known. V and J calls and clone size are given by that table; D and trimming were obtained from the DNA. The sample data list 100,000 to 120,000 clones, and 88% of these were observed just once. The ten largest clones represent about 2.5% of the sample.

Beyond this particular receptor, the publication reports: Reportedly, almost half of the unique spike-specific TCRs recognized epitopes lying outside the regions that are mutated in the B.1.351 and B.1.1.7 variants. The vaccine-associated CD4 TCRs covered the entire spike protein, and the dominant responses fell in regions 160-218 and 743-854. The 56-69-year group was small, and its depth increase did not reach significance, likely because of low power. Conclusions about previously exposed vaccinees are limited because only six or seven AZD1222 recipients were SARS-CoV-2 seropositive at baseline. Because no day 14 peak-response samples were available, the repertoires could be characterized only after the peak T cell response. Participants were mostly white British, with more females than males. The authors suggested clonal diversity may have been underestimated. A significant rise in spike-specific TCR breadth and depth was observed after two AZD1222 doses relative to day 0 and relative to MenACWY recipients.

As concerns this clone: The antigen it binds to is not known. No much larger clone is present one base from it, and per-base qualities are unavailable.

V loses 6 bases of germline sequence and J loses 11 bases, and the interval between the two ends is 13 bases. CDR1 and CDR2, looked up from the germline V gene (reference sequence), are MNHEY and SMNVEV. The CDR3 covers 11 residues, taking in both the cysteine and the phenylalanine. CDR3 DNA is the only sequence kept; it has 33 bases, read in frame from the first base. The time point label, as the study defines it: baseline before first vaccination. Vaccinee samples were obtained from the UK trials COV001 and COV002, which included a single-blind randomized controlled phase 2/3 trial of AZD1222 (ChAdOx1 nCoV-19) in healthy adults. For TCRbeta chain sequencing, PBMC samples from trial participants were taken at day 0 and at day 28 after the second dose.

The chain links TRBV27 with TRBJ1-2, and possibly TRBD1, on 6 matching bases. The source is an adult in good health. The sequences come from peripheral blood, collected on day 0 of AZD1222 vaccination. The CDR3 in this case is CASRGGRRYTF. The base sequence is TGTGCCAGCAGGGGGGGGCGCAGGTACACCTTC.